The source of this T cell receptor beta chain is a study of T cell repertoires in cytomegalovirus infection. Study details: Well-studied HLA-B-restricted epitopes and recently identified HLA-C-restricted epitopes of CMV were both used in the study. A matching HLA type, together with CMV infection, was signaled by public TCR beta signatures.

This clonotype was picked up a small number of times. Its antigen is still unknown. The CDR3 has 13 residues. Trimming pared 8 bases from V and 5 bases from J, leaving 16 bases between. CDR1 SEHNR and CDR2 FQNEAQ come from the germline V gene (reference sequence). TCRdb ran MiXCR on the reads and lists one entry per CDR3 protein. Here the sample spans more than 20,000 distinct CDR3 sequences, approximately 22% being singletons. Sequencing used CD8+ T cells from cultured PBMCs, obtained from culture after CMV antigen stimulation. The rearrangement joins TRBV7-9 to TRBJ2-7, with D possibly TRBD2 on 5 matching bases. This TCR came from a human donor in good health (CMV status not recorded). Some clones in this sample may be carry-over from other donors' samples. The CDR3, as DNA: TGTGCCAGCCATCCACGGGGAATAAACGAGCAGTACTTC. Its translation: CASHPRGINEQYF.